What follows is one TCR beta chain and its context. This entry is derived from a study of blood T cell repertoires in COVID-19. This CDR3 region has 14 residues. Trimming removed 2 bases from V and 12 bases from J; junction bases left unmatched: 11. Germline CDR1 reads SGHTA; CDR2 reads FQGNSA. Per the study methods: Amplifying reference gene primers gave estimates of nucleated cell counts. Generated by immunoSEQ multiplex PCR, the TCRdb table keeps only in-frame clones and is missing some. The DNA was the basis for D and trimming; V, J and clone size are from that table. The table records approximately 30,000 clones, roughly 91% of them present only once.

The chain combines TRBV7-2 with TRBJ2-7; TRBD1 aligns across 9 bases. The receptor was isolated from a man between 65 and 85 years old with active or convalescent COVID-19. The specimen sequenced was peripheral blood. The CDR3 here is CASSLMGQGLGGYF. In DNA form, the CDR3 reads TGTGCCAGCAGCTTAATGGGACAGGGTCTTGGAGGGTACTTC.